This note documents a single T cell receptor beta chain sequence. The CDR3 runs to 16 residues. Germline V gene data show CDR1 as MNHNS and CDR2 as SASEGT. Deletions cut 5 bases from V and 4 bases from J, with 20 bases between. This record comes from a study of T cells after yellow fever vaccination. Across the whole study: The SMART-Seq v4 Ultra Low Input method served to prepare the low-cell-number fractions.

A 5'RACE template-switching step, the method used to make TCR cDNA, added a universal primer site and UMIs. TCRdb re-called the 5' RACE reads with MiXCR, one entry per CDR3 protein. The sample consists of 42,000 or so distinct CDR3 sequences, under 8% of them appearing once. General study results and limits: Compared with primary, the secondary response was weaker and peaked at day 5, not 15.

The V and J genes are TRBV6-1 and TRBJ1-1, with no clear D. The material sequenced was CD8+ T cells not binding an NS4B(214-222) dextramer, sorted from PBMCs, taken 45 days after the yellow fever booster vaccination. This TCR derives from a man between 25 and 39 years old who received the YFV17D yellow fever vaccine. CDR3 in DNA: TGTGCCAGCAGTCCCGGACTGCCTATCCCCAGCACTGAAGCTTTCTTT. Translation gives CASSPGLPIPSTEAFF.